A single sample is the source of the 23 T cell receptor beta chains below, sequenced in a study of T cells in localized non-small cell lung cancer. Using immunoSEQ multiplex PCR, the repertoire was profiled, and TCRdb retains in-frame clones only, with some absent. This sample has 100,000 to 150,000 clones, with 89% found just once. Sequences were derived from peripheral blood, sampled before any cancer treatment. The receptor set was obtained from a female donor older than 55 with stage I lung adenocarcinoma.

The rearrangement uses TRBV5-4 and TRBJ1-2; 7 bases are shared with TRBD1. The CDR3 is made up of 17 amino acids. Trimming at V came to 0 bases and at J to 2 bases, leaving 10 bases not matched to a gene. Germline CDR1 SGHNT, CDR2 YYREEE (reference sequence). The CDR3 loop reads CASSLDPGGLANYGYTF. In DNA form, the CDR3 reads TGTGCCAGCAGCTTGGATCCAGGGGGTTTGGCCAACTATGGCTACACCTTC. Supplemented by reference TRBV5-4 and TRBJ1-2, the full variable domain reads ETGVTQSPTHLIKTRGQQVTLRCSSQSGHNTVSWYQQALGQGPQFIFQYYREEENGRGNFPPRFSGLQFPNYSSELNVNALELDDSALYLCASSLDPGGLANYGYTFGSGTRLTVV.

The V and J genes are TRBV7-2 and TRBJ2-1; D is unclear. Germline-derived CDR1 and CDR2 are SGHTA and FQGNSA. The CDR3 runs 16 residues. With 2 bases removed from V and 3 bases from J, the gap between germline ends came to 14 bases. Here the CDR3 DNA reads TGTGCCAGCAGCTTACGCCAGTTAAACAGCTACAATGAGCAGTTCTTC. Protein: CASSLRQLNSYNEQFF.

The rearrangement links TRBV6-5 to TRBJ1-2, with 10 bases matching TRBD1. V shed 5 bases, J shed 2 bases, and the junction held 2 bases outside the gene matches. CDR1 is MNHEY, CDR2 SVGAGI, per germline. CDR3 length: 14 amino acids. The CDR3 DNA is TGTGCCAGCAGTAGGACAGGGGGGAACTATGGCTACACCTTC. Residues: CASSRTGGNYGYTF.

This rearrangement joins TRBV9 to TRBJ2-5; D may be TRBD1 (6 bases). The CDR3 has 13 residues. Looked up from germline, CDR1 is SGDLS and CDR2 is YYNGEE. V was cut by 2 bases and J by 2 bases, with 7 bases left in between. The CDR3 sequence: CASSVGAQETQYF. The DNA of the CDR3 is TGTGCCAGCAGCGTGGGGGCGCAAGAGACCCAGTACTTC.

The chain combines TRBV6-1 with TRBJ1-2; 7 nucleotides agree with TRBD1. The CDR3 is 13 amino acids. Germline loops: CDR1 MNHNS, CDR2 SASEGT. V dropped 8 bases and J dropped 4; count of bases not matched to a gene: 7. The chain's CDR3 is CASAGQTAYGYTF. The CDR3, as DNA: TGTGCCAGCGCGGGACAGACTGCCTATGGCTACACCTTC.

V is TRBV7-3 and J is TRBJ2-1; D is tentatively TRBD1 or TRBD2 (5 bases each). The CDR3 length is 13 residues. Germline CDR1 is SGHTA and CDR2 is FQGTGA. Trimming removed 3 bases at V and 6 bases at J, with 9 bases between. The CDR3 spells CASSLWDGNEQFF. The CDR3, as DNA: TGTGCCAGCAGCTTGTGGGACGGCAATGAGCAGTTCTTC.

The chain is built from TRBV5-1 and TRBJ1-1; TRBD1 aligns across 11 bases. The CDR3 runs 16 residues. Germline V gene data show CDR1 as SGHRS and CDR2 as YFSETQ. Trimming at V came to 0 bases and at J to 6 bases, leaving 7 bases not matched to a gene. Here the CDR3 reads CASSLAVGTGGPEAFF. In DNA form, the CDR3 reads TGCGCCAGCAGCTTGGCCGTAGGGACAGGGGGGCCTGAAGCTTTCTTT.

The chain combines TRBV30 with TRBJ2-7, with 13 positions matching TRBD2. Per germline, CDR1 GTSNPN and CDR2 SVGIG (reference sequence). The CDR3 has 17 amino acids. J was trimmed by 0 bases and V by 3 bases; bases with no gene match: 8. DNA for the CDR3: TGTGCCTGGAGCTCCGGGACTAGCGGGAAGAGCTCCTACGAGCAGTACTTC. It encodes CAWSSGTSGKSSYEQYF.

This sequence joins TRBV5-1 and TRBJ1-1, with D uncertain. V shed 0 bases and J shed 2 bases, with 11 bases lying between them. Germline lookup yields CDR1 SGHRS and CDR2 YFSETQ. This CDR3 spans 15 amino acids. CDR3 amino acids: CASSLGRPSNTEAFF. The CDR3 nucleotides are TGCGCCAGCAGCTTGGGACGGCCTTCAAACACTGAAGCTTTCTTT.

J is TRBJ2-7 and V is TRBV2; the match to TRBD1 covers 7 bases. Germline trimming cut 11 bases from V and 0 bases from J; bases unmatched to any gene: 4. This CDR3 region has 12 residues. In germline, CDR1 is SNHLY, CDR2 FYNNEI. CDR3 protein: CAGGQTSYEQYF. The CDR3 DNA reads TGTGCCGGGGGACAGACCTCCTACGAGCAGTACTTC. The full variable domain, completed using reference TRBV2 and TRBJ2-7, is EPEVTQTPSHQVTQMGQEVILRCVPISNHLYFYWYRQILGQKVEFLVSFYNNEISEKSEIFDDQFSVERPDGSNFTLKIRSTKLEDSAMYFCAGGQTSYEQYFGPGTRLTVT.

The chain is built from TRBV9 and TRBJ2-3, with TRBD2 identical over 10 bases. V gave up 5 bases and J gave up 8 bases; unmatched junction bases: 5. Germline-derived CDR1 and CDR2 are SGDLS and YYNGEE. The CDR3 contains 13 residues. CDR3 in amino acids: CASSLAGDRTQYF. DNA of the CDR3: TGTGCCAGCAGTCTAGCGGGAGATCGTACGCAGTATTTT.

The genes are TRBV2 and TRBJ1-4, with D unresolved. The germline CDR1 and CDR2 sequences are SNHLY and FYNNEI. The CDR3 extends over 14 amino acids. Trimming cost V 11 bases and J 5 bases, with 18 bases left between them. The CDR3 DNA reads as TGTGCCGCCCAGGAGAGGGCCTGGAATGAAAAACTGTTTTTT. It codes for CAAQERAWNEKLFF.

The rearrangement joins TRBV9 to TRBJ1-3; D not certain. Trimming took off 0 bases at V and 2 bases at J, with 9 bases between the two ends. This CDR3 has 15 amino acids. Germline values: CDR1 SGDLS, CDR2 YYNGEE. The CDR3 region is CASSVEWNAGNTIYF. CDR3 bases: TGTGCCAGCAGCGTAGAGTGGAACGCTGGAAACACCATATATTTT.

This rearrangement joins TRBV28 to TRBJ2-3, with 13 bases aligning to TRBD2. CDR3 length: 15 amino acids. V gave up 3 bases and J gave up 11 bases; unmatched junction bases: 8. Germline V gene sequence: CDR1 MDHEN, CDR2 SYDVKM. CDR3 in amino acids: CASSFAGLAGLKQYF. The CDR3 nucleotides are TGTGCCAGCAGTTTTGCGGGACTAGCGGGACTTAAGCAGTATTTT.

The chain has TRBV6-6 and TRBJ1-1; the D gene is possibly TRBD1 (5 bases). CDR3 length: 11 amino acids. Trimming pared 4 bases from V and 6 bases from J, leaving 6 bases between. Germline V lookup: CDR1 MNHNY, CDR2 SVGAGI (reference sequence). CDR3 amino acids: CASSSGPEAFF. The CDR3 DNA is TGTGCCAGCAGTTCGGGACCTGAAGCTTTCTTT.

This clone was detected only once. This chain connects TRBV6-4 to TRBJ2-1, with D uncertain. Germline loops: CDR1 MRHNA, CDR2 SNTAGT. Between the trimmed V and J ends, which lost 4 bases and 3 bases, there was a span of 13 bases. This CDR3 comprises 15 residues. The CDR3 is CASSVLLGSYNEQFF. The CDR3, as DNA: TGTGCCAGCAGTGTCCTCCTAGGCAGCTACAATGAGCAGTTCTTC.

The count of this clone is one. This chain uses TRBV10-2 with TRBJ1-3; 7 bases align to TRBD1. Germline V lookup: CDR1 WSHSY, CDR2 SAAADI. The CDR3 loop spans 14 amino acids. V lost 6 bases and J lost 4; bases outside the gene matches: 6. The CDR3 reads CASRGQSAGNTIYF. Written as DNA, the CDR3 is TGCGCCAGCAGGGGACAGTCTGCAGGAAACACCATATATTTT.

The gene calls are TRBV5-1 and TRBJ2-1, with 7 bases that match TRBD2. The CDR3 length is 17 residues. J gave up 0 bases and V 3 bases, and 9 bases lay outside the gene matches. Germline CDR1 is SGHRS and CDR2 is YFSETQ. The CDR3 loop is CASSSRLAPVSYNEQFF. The DNA of the CDR3 is TGCGCCAGCAGCTCAAGACTAGCCCCCGTCTCCTACAATGAGCAGTTCTTC.

The CDR3 coding sequence is TGTGCCACCAGCAGACCGACGGGACAGGGTCAAGCTTTCTTT. Residues: CATSRPTGQGQAFF. The chain employs TRBV15 and TRBJ1-1; 9 bases are a match to TRBD1. Trimming took 2 bases from V and 9 from J; bases not matched to a gene: 7. This CDR3 spans 14 amino acids. Per germline, CDR1 LNHNV and CDR2 YYDKDF (reference sequence).

The chain's CDR3 is CASSGGTSYEQYF. The DNA for the CDR3 is TGCGCCAGCAGCGGGGGTACCTCCTACGAGCAGTACTTC. The V gene is TRBV10-1, the J gene TRBJ2-7, with a weak D call TRBD2 (6 bases). The germline CDR1 and CDR2 sequences are WNHNN and SYGVQD (reference sequence). The CDR3 has 13 amino acids. Trimming pared 6 bases from V and 0 bases from J, leaving 9 bases between.

The chain carries TRBV7-3 and TRBJ2-1; D is perhaps TRBD2 (5 bases). Trimming took 0 bases from V and 9 from J, leaving 12 bases between them. CDR3 length: 14 residues. Per germline, CDR1 SGHTA and CDR2 FQGTGA. CDR3 in DNA: TGTGCCAGCAGCTTAACGTCCGGGAAACCTGAGCAGTTCTTC. Translated, it gives CASSLTSGKPEQFF.

This chain links TRBV19 with TRBJ2-1, with a tentative D call TRBD1 (6 bases). Looked up from germline, CDR1 is LNHDA and CDR2 is SQIVND (reference sequence). This CDR3 has 14 amino acids. Trimming cost V 4 bases and J 4 bases, with 11 bases left between them. CDR3: CASSKGEQYNEQFF. CDR3 DNA sequence: TGTGCCAGTAGTAAGGGGGAGCAGTACAATGAGCAGTTCTTC.

The chain combines TRBV7-9 with TRBJ2-7; maybe TRBD1 (5 bases). Per the germline V gene, CDR1 is SEHNR and CDR2 is FQNEAQ (reference sequence). The CDR3 has 15 residues. V was shortened by 5 bases and J by 6 bases, with 20 bases between the two germline ends. The CDR3 nucleotides are TGTGCCAGCAGCCATAGACAGTTAGGTGGACGCGAGCAGTACTTC. Encoded protein: CASSHRQLGGREQYF.